The rows below give T cell receptor beta chains drawn from one sample of a study of T cell changes during pregnancy in multiple sclerosis. Measured with immunoSEQ multiplex PCR; TCRdb has only the in-frame clones, and not every one. The sample carries 95,000 to 100,000 clones, more than 90% recorded once. The sample here was peripheral blood, taken in the second trimester of pregnancy. The source is a female donor with multiple sclerosis, enrolled in a pregnancy study. Each CDR3 is given without its conserved first and last residue. D genes are given only for firm matches.

>TRBV30|NA|TRBJ1-1
ASTFRSREAF
>TRBV19|NA|TRBJ1-4
ASRSWTENEKLF
>TRBV6-5|TRBD1|TRBJ1-5
ASSYGQGGNQPQH
>TRBV9|TRBD2|TRBJ2-3
ASSTSLAGATDTQY
>TRBV29-1|NA|TRBJ2-5
SVAPGQETQY
>TRBV5-6|TRBD1|TRBJ1-1
ASSRTGPNTEAF
>TRBV7-3|NA|TRBJ2-7
ASSPGHRQSSYEQY
>TRBV5-1|TRBD1|TRBJ1-1
ASSWGDRLNTEAF
>TRBV9|TRBD1|TRBJ2-2
ASRDTGESGELF
>TRBV29-1|NA|TRBJ1-1
SVAGSIEAF
>TRBV27|TRBD1|TRBJ1-2
ASGASGQFFNYGYT
>TRBV2|NA|TRBJ1-5
ASSENRAIRGNQPQH
>TRBV5-6|NA|TRBJ2-5
ASSGTKSGPKIQETQY
>TRBV18|NA|TRBJ2-5
ASSPRQKETQY
>TRBV11-3|TRBD1|TRBJ2-2
ASSLGQGGPGELF
>TRBV6-1|TRBD1|TRBJ1-5
ASSEGAGGIGSNQPQH
>TRBV6-5|TRBD2|TRBJ2-7
ASRGLAGGYEQY
>TRBV29-1|TRBD2|TRBJ2-3
SVLAGLDTQY
>TRBV28|NA|TRBJ2-6
ASSRGVGASGANVLT
>TRBV6-5|NA|TRBJ1-2
ASSWGQNYGYT
>TRBV7-9|NA|TRBJ2-1
ASSLAGIGYEQF
>TRBV19|NA|TRBJ2-7
ASSTAGVASYEQY
>TRBV7-2|NA|TRBJ2-7
ASSLAQGPYEQY
>TRBV11-2|TRBD1|TRBJ1-1
ASSRPGQGHTEAF
>TRBV7-8|TRBD2|TRBJ2-7
ASSLSPSGRRN
>TRBV29-1|NA|TRBJ2-5
SVEPGVPGHRKETQY
>TRBV9|NA|TRBJ2-3
ASSVGASLFTDTQY
>TRBV9|NA|TRBJ2-1
ASSVVQGNEQF
>TRBV19|TRBD1|TRBJ2-7
ASSMLSTGPFYEQY
>TRBV7-2|TRBD1|TRBJ2-7
ASSPQGTEQY
>TRBV28|NA|TRBJ1-5
ASGSGKYQPQH
>TRBV4-1|NA|TRBJ1-5
ASSQGGGLSISNQPQH
>TRBV7-9|NA|TRBJ2-2
ASSSSGTGELF
>TRBV28|NA|TRBJ2-3
ASSLAGAEAWQY
>TRBV20-1|NA|TRBJ2-1
SARVRRNAF